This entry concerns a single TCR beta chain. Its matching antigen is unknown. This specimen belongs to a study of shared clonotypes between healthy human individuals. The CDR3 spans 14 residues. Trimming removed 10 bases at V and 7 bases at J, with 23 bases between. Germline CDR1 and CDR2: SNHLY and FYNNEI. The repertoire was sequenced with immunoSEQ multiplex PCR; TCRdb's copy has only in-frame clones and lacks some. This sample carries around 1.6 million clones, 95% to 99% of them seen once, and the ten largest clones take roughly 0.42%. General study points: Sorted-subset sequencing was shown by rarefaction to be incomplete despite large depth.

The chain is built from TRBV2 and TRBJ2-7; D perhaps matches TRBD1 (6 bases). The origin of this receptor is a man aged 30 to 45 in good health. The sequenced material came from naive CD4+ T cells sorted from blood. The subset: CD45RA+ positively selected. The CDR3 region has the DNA TGTGCCAATAAAAAACAGGGTCGCCCTACAGAGCAGTACTTC. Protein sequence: CANKKQGRPTEQYF.